The T cell receptor (beta chain) described here comes from a study of radiation and T cells in renal cell carcinoma. Study outcomes and limitations: Top tumor clonotypes rose in blood 2 weeks post-radiation, then contracted.

Time point specified: blood 4 weeks post-SBRT, at nephrectomy. Sample treatment: 15 Gy SBRT to primary tumor, nephrectomy 4 weeks later. Nephrectomy followed 15 Gy stereotactic body radiation by 4 weeks. Serial blood draws occurred at baseline and 2 and 4 weeks post-SBRT. The tumor was a clear cell renal cell carcinoma. This clone was counted a single time. Its antigen is not identified. The CDR3 runs to 16 residues. The germline CDR1 and CDR2 sequences are SGHRS and YFSETQ. V was trimmed by 1 base and J by 1 base, leaving 14 bases between them. Profiling relied on immunoSEQ multiplex PCR, and the TCRdb table lists in-frame clones only, not all of them. Of about 77,000 clones detected, 83% appear once; the ten largest clones hold 2% to 3%.

This chain connects TRBV5-1 to TRBJ1-1, with D hard to call. Material: blood, obtained from a patient whose treatment included radiotherapy and nephrectomy. The clonotype originates from a woman between 55 and 75 years old with renal cell carcinoma. This CDR3 is CASSLTLGPTNTEAFF. The CDR3 nucleotides are TGCGCCAGCAGCTTGACTCTTGGGCCGACGAACACTGAAGCTTTCTTT.